These 29 T cell receptor beta chains came from one sample sequenced in a study of regulatory T cells in long-lasting Graves disease. Both iRepertoire HTBI primers and Arm-PCR of CDR3 regions were used to build the TCR beta libraries. TCRdb passed the multiplex PCR reads through MiXCR, listing each CDR3 protein once. Counted here are about 530,000 distinct CDR3 sequences, about 16% occurring once; the ten biggest clones make up around 25%. Time point denoted: newly diagnosed GD, antithyroid drugs for less than 3 months. PBMC-derived RNA was used for the TCR library. This sample was also put to use in a study of T cells in Graves' hyperthyroidism and ophthalmopathy.

The sequences come from peripheral blood mononuclear cells (PBMCs), collected at new diagnosis, from a patient treated with antithyroid drugs. The receptors originated from a woman aged 35-65 years with Graves disease.

The V and J genes are TRBV5-1 and TRBJ2-2; 8 positions agree with TRBD1. This CDR3 is 18 amino acids long. Trimming cost V 0 bases and J 3 bases; bases outside gene matches: 10. The germline V gene encodes CDR1 SGHRS and CDR2 YFSETQ. The CDR3 here is CASSLARAGGMDTGELFF. CDR3 in DNA: TGCGCCAGCAGCTTGGCTCGGGCAGGGGGCATGGACACCGGGGAGCTGTTTTTT.

This rearrangement joins TRBV3-1 to TRBJ1-2; D remains ambiguous. V lost 3 bases and J lost 8, with 16 bases in between. Germline CDR1 and CDR2: LGHDT and YNNKEL (reference sequence). The CDR3 is 14 amino acids. In nucleotides, the CDR3 is TGTGCCAGCAGCCAGGAGATTCCTAGGCGGGGCTACACCTTC. Translated: CASSQEIPRRGYTF.

Within the sample, this clonotype is medium-sized. The V gene is TRBV2, the J gene TRBJ1-2; D ambiguous. Per the germline V gene, CDR1 is SNHLY and CDR2 is FYNNEI. CDR3 length: 14 residues. V lost 2 bases, J lost 3 bases, and 10 bases lay in between. CDR3 residues: CASSETGSHYGYTF. The DNA for the CDR3 is TGTGCCAGCAGTGAAACCGGCAGCCACTATGGCTACACCTTC.

This clonotype has a count of ten or more. This chain uses TRBV20-1 with TRBJ2-1, with D perhaps matching TRBD1 or TRBD2 (5 bases each). Germline V gives CDR1 DFQATT, CDR2 SNEGSKA (reference sequence). The CDR3 consists of 13 residues. The CDR3 DNA is TGCAGCACTCCCGGGGACCCCTACAATGAGCAGTTCTTC. Its protein is CSTPGDPYNEQFF.

This clonotype was picked up a small number of times. The conserved final phenylalanine or tryptophan is absent from the CDR3, which likely points to a read error. Because the CDR3's place on the DNA is in doubt, the DNA is left out and the CDR3 is given as listed by TCRdb. This sequence joins TRBV19 and TRBJ2-7; the D segment call TRBD2 is taken from the table without a DNA check. The CDR3 is 9 residues long, ends included. Germline CDR1 is LNHDA and CDR2 is SQIVND (reference sequence). The CDR3 here is CAKETRRIL.

This clonotype came up a few times. The chain has TRBV30 and TRBJ1-2; possibly TRBD1 for D (6 bases). The length of the CDR3 is 12 residues. Trimming pared 3 bases from V and 6 bases from J, leaving 11 bases between. Germline V CDR1 and CDR2: GTSNPN, SVGIG (reference sequence). The CDR3 DNA sequence: TGTGCCTGGAGCCCGGGGGCCAATGGCTACACCTTC. This translates into CAWSPGANGYTF.

The chain carries TRBV6-2 or TRBV6-3 and TRBJ2-7; possibly TRBD1 for D (5 bases). Trimming cost V 5 bases and J 5 bases, with 19 bases left between them. This CDR3 is 15 amino acids long. Germline V gene lookup returns CDR1 MNHEY and CDR2 SVGEGT. CDR3 sequence: CASSTQGSRVHEQYF. CDR3 sequence (DNA): TGTGCCAGCAGTACCCAGGGAAGCAGGGTCCACGAGCAGTACTTC.

The V call is TRBV20-1, the J call TRBJ1-4; 12 bases agree with TRBD1. The germline V gene encodes CDR1 DFQATT and CDR2 SNEGSKA (reference sequence). This CDR3 contains 16 residues. The V segment lost 3 bases and the J segment 8 bases; nucleotides outside the gene matches: 10. The CDR3 coding sequence is TGCAGTGCTAGCTCCGGGACAGGGGGCAGTTACGAAAAACTGTTTTTT. It yields the protein CSASSGTGGSYEKLFF.

This clonotype was counted only a few times. V and J are TRBV12-3 or TRBV12-4 and TRBJ1-3; D is undetermined. This CDR3 comprises 15 residues. Trimming left V 5 bases short and J 0 bases short, with 11 bases between. This chain's CDR3 is CASSLDGSSGNTIYF. CDR3 coding DNA: TGTGCCAGCAGTCTGGACGGGTCCTCTGGAAACACCATATATTTT.

At least ten counts were recorded for this clonotype. The junction departs from the called germline gene at one end, perhaps through a read error. CDR3 protein: CASSEGKETQYF. The CDR3 DNA follows: TGTGCCAGCAGTGAAGGGAAAGAGACCCAGTACTTC. The rearrangement uses TRBV5-1 and TRBJ2-5, with no clear D. Germline-derived CDR1 and CDR2 are SGHRS and YFSETQ. CDR3 length: 12 amino acids.

This clonotype was seen repeatedly, ten times or more. The chain links TRBV2 to TRBJ1-3; D is unresolved. Per germline, CDR1 SNHLY and CDR2 FYNNEI. This CDR3 is built from 13 residues. V lost 9 bases and J 1 base, leaving 10 bases between the germline ends. For the CDR3, the DNA is TGTGCCAGTATCAAGGGTTCTGGAAACACCATATATTTT. It codes for CASIKGSGNTIYF. The full variable domain, with the rest looked up from reference TRBV2 and TRBJ1-3, is EPEVTQTPSHQVTQMGQEVILRCVPISNHLYFYWYRQILGQKVEFLVSFYNNEISEKSEIFDDQFSVERPDGSNFTLKIRSTKLEDSAMYFCASIKGSGNTIYFGEGSWLTVV.

The chain links TRBV29-1 to TRBJ2-1; D is possibly TRBD2 (5 bases). The CDR3 runs to 14 residues. Per the germline V gene, CDR1 is SQVTM and CDR2 is ANQGSEA. V lost 7 bases to trimming and J lost 9 bases, with 22 bases between them. The CDR3 DNA reads as TGCAGCGCCCTGGTAGGGCCCGGGGTAGGTGAGCAGTTCTTC. This gives the protein CSALVGPGVGEQFF.

This sequence joins TRBV5-1 and TRBJ2-1; D is tentatively TRBD1 or TRBD2 (5 bases each). Germline CDR1 reads SGHRS; CDR2 reads YFSETQ. V dropped 0 bases and J dropped 6 bases, with 13 bases sitting between them. The CDR3 sequence is 15 residues long. CDR3 residues: CASSLEAGTFNEQFF. CDR3 sequence (DNA): TGCGCCAGCAGCTTGGAGGCAGGGACGTTCAATGAGCAGTTCTTC.

Many counts were recorded for this clonotype. The chain has TRBV18 and TRBJ2-1; 8 positions agree with TRBD1. CDR1 and CDR2 from the germline V gene are KGHSH and LQKENI. The CDR3 runs 12 residues. V shed 3 bases, J shed 15 bases, and the junction held 7 bases outside the gene matches. The CDR3 loop reads CASSPLDRVSFF. The CDR3 DNA reads as TGTGCCAGCTCACCGCTGGACAGGGTATCGTTCTTC.

This clonotype has just a few counts. The V and J genes are TRBV6-1 and TRBJ2-7; D possibly corresponds to TRBD2 (6 bases). Germline CDR1 and CDR2: MNHNS and SASEGT. V lost 6 bases to trimming and J lost 7 bases, with 22 bases between them. The CDR3 contains 15 residues. CDR3 residues: CASSGALGDWREQYF. CDR3 DNA: TGTGCCAGCAGCGGGGCCCTGGGGGACTGGAGGGAGCAGTACTTC.

The chain employs TRBV5-4 and TRBJ1-2; TRBD1 might be the D (5 bases). CDR3 length equals 13 residues. CDR1 and CDR2 (germline): SGHNT, YYREEE (reference sequence). The V and J ends lost 1 base and 7 bases respectively, with 11 bases between them. The CDR3 is CASSLWLTGGYTF. CDR3 DNA: TGTGCCAGCAGCTTGTGGTTAACAGGTGGCTACACCTTC.

The chain combines TRBV7-3 with TRBJ2-1; possible D gene TRBD1, 6 bases. The germline CDR1 and CDR2 sequences are SGHTA and FQGTGA. CDR3 size: 13 residues. Trimming removed 1 base at V and 8 bases at J, with 9 bases between. The CDR3 region has the DNA TGTGCCAGCAGCTTAAGGGACATGGATGAGCAGTTCTTC. The encoded protein is CASSLRDMDEQFF.

Comments on this clonotype: Given a much more abundant clone one base away, this may be a read error. The chain links TRBV7-6 to TRBJ1-5; no clear D gene. The CDR3 is 13 residues long. Trimming stripped 1 base from V and 3 bases from J, with 4 bases between. Germline assignment: CDR1 SGHVS and CDR2 FNYEAQ. The CDR3 bases are TGTGCCAGCAGCTTAGAGGACAATCAGCCCCAGCATTTT. Encoded protein: CASSLEDNQPQHF. The whole variable domain, filled in from reference TRBV7-6 and TRBJ1-5, reads GAGVSQSPRYKVTKRGQDVALRCDPISGHVSLYWYRQALGQGPEFLTYFNYEAQQDKSGLPNDRFSAERPEGSISTLTIQRTEQRDSAMYRCASSLEDNQPQHFGDGTRLSIL.

This clonotype has just a few counts. The chain recombines TRBV19 with TRBJ1-5, with a tentative D call TRBD1 (6 bases). In germline, CDR1 is LNHDA, CDR2 SQIVND (reference sequence). CDR3 length: 16 residues. Trimming took off 5 bases at V and 3 bases at J, with 17 bases between the two ends. The CDR3 loop is CASSAPGRGANQPQHF. The CDR3 bases are TGTGCCAGTAGTGCTCCGGGTCGGGGGGCCAATCAGCCCCAGCATTTT.

This clonotype was recorded many times. The chain links TRBV12-3 or TRBV12-4 to TRBJ1-1; D not resolved. This CDR3 has 14 amino acids. Trimming left V 7 bases short and J 0 bases short, with 12 bases between. CDR3 region: CASTVGGLNTEAFF. CDR3 sequence (DNA): TGTGCCAGCACCGTAGGCGGCTTGAACACTGAAGCTTTCTTT.

Comments on this clonotype: Given a much more abundant clone one base away, this may be a read error. The CDR3 nucleotides are TGTGTCAGCTGTGGCGGGGGGGTCCGAGAAGAGACCCAGTACTTC. Translation gives CVSCGGGVREETQYF. This sequence joins TRBV3-1 and TRBJ2-5; TRBD2 aligns across 9 bases. In germline, CDR1 is LGHDT, CDR2 YNNKEL (reference sequence). CDR3 length: 15 residues.

In this sample, this clonotype turned up a few times. J is TRBJ2-2 and V is TRBV5-1; 13 positions agree with TRBD2. Germline CDR1 reads SGHRS; CDR2 reads YFSETQ. The CDR3 totals 15 residues. The J segment lost 8 bases and the V segment lost 7 bases, leaving 8 bases of the junction unmatched. The CDR3 spells CASARLAGGSGELFF. As DNA, the CDR3 is TGCGCCAGCGCCCGACTAGCGGGGGGCTCAGGGGAGCTGTTTTTT.

The chain couples TRBV24-1 to TRBJ2-7, with D uncertain. The V gene lost 5 bases and the J gene lost 2 bases, with 12 bases spanning the gap. The length of the CDR3 is 14 residues. Germline V gene lookup returns CDR1 KGHDR and CDR2 SFDVKD. CDR3 sequence reads: CATSGSSRPYEQYF. Here the CDR3 DNA reads TGTGCCACCAGTGGTTCCAGTAGACCCTACGAGCAGTACTTC.

The chain recombines TRBV7-2 with TRBJ2-1; D gene unclear. There are 13 residues in the CDR3. V dropped 4 bases and J dropped 7 bases, with 11 bases sitting between them. Per the germline V gene, CDR1 is SGHTA and CDR2 is FQGNSA. The CDR3 coding sequence is TGTGCCAGCAGCTCCGCAGCCTTTAATGAGCAGTTCTTC. Translated, it gives CASSSAAFNEQFF.

This clonotype was counted at least ten times. This chain connects TRBV2 to TRBJ2-7, with 7 bases aligning to TRBD1. There are 15 residues in the CDR3. V shed 1 base and J 6 bases; nucleotides not matched to a gene: 9. The germline V gene encodes CDR1 SNHLY and CDR2 FYNNEI. The DNA of the CDR3 is TGTGCCAGCAGTGAAGGGGGGACAGCCCCTTCCGAGCAGTACTTC. Translated, it gives CASSEGGTAPSEQYF.

This clonotype was detected only a few times. The V call is TRBV12-5, the J call TRBJ2-7; TRBD2 is a possible D gene (7 bases). The CDR3 consists of 14 residues. Trimming took off 5 bases at V and 4 bases at J, with 15 bases between the two ends. The germline V gene has CDR1 LGHNT and CDR2 FRNRAP. The CDR3 is CASGLGGGSYEQYF. The CDR3 DNA sequence: TGTGCTAGTGGTCTAGGGGGGGGGTCTTACGAGCAGTACTTC.

This clonotype was recorded at least ten times. V and J are TRBV12-3 or TRBV12-4 and TRBJ2-7, with 9 nucleotides matching TRBD1. The length of the CDR3 is 16 residues. The V gene end was trimmed by 2 bases and the J gene end by 5 bases; junction bases not matched to a gene: 10. Here the CDR3 DNA reads TGTGCCAGCAGTTTATACAGGGGGCTCGTTTCCCACGAGCAGTACTTC. Its translation: CASSLYRGLVSHEQYF.

This clonotype appeared many times. This chain uses TRBV20-1 with TRBJ1-1, with D hard to call. Trimming left V 6 bases short and J 6 bases short, with 17 bases between. The CDR3 totals 13 residues. Germline V gene lookup returns CDR1 DFQATT and CDR2 SNEGSKA (reference sequence). DNA for the CDR3: TGCAGTGCCCCCGGGCCCTCGAGCCCTGAAGCTTTCTTT. Translated: CSAPGPSSPEAFF.

CDR3 in amino acids: CASSGDIYNEQFF. The CDR3 DNA is TGCGCCAGCAGTGGCGACATATACAATGAGCAGTTCTTC. J is TRBJ2-1 and V is TRBV10-2, with D unclear. The CDR3 has 13 amino acids. Trimming removed 4 bases at V and 4 bases at J, with 8 bases between. Germline V lookup: CDR1 WSHSY, CDR2 SAAADI.